The rows below give T cell receptor beta chains drawn from one sample of a study of technical replicates of blood from several donors. Only in-frame clones appear in the TCRdb table, and some are missing; sequencing was by immunoSEQ multiplex PCR. The repertoire holds more than 65,000 clones, with more than 90% as singletons. What was sequenced was T cells isolated from PBMCs. These receptors originate from a human donor in good health. Both conserved end residues are part of each CDR3. A D gene is named only where the DNA matches it firmly. Clone size is shown for a subset of rows, as once, few, many or a class of expanded clone.

TRBJ2-1 . TRBV4-3 . TGCGCCAGCAGCCAAGCTAGCAACGGCTACAATGAGCAGTTCTTC CASSQASNGYNEQFF
TRBJ1-3 . TRBV5-6 . TGTGCCAGCAGCAATGGGGGGGCGCTTGGAAACACCATATATTTT CASSNGGALGNTIYF
TRBJ2-7 . TRBV28 . TGTGCCAGCAGAAGACACCTTCTCTCCTACGAGCAGTACTTC CASRRHLLSYEQYF
TRBJ1-5 TRBD1 TRBV4-2 once TGTGCCAGCAGCCCAGAGACAGGGTATAGCAATCAGCCCCAGCATTTT CASSPETGYSNQPQHF
TRBJ2-7 TRBD2 TRBV5-1 . TGCGCCAGCAGCGAGGGACTAGCGGGATATGGATTCTCCTACGAGCAGTACTTC CASSEGLAGYGFSYEQYF
TRBJ2-2 . TRBV30 . TGTGCCTGGAGCGCAAGAGAGACCGGGGAGCTGTTTTTT CAWSARETGELFF
TRBJ2-3 TRBD1 TRBV6-1 . TGTGCCAGCAGTGAACCGGGACAGGGGGCTCCAGATACGCAGTATTTT CASSEPGQGAPDTQYF
TRBJ1-2 . TRBV10-3 . TGTGCCATCAGTGGAGCTATCTCTAATGGCTACACCTTC CAISGAISNGYTF
TRBJ1-1 . TRBV19 . TGTGCCAGTAGTATAGACGGCCTTCGCGGGGATTACACTGAAGCTTTCTTT CASSIDGLRGDYTEAFF
TRBJ2-1 TRBD1 TRBV4-3 . TGCGCCAGCAGCCAAGGTAGGGGGCCTGAGCAGTTCTTC CASSQGRGPEQFF
TRBJ2-6 TRBD1 TRBV19 . TGTGCCAGTAGTCACAGGGGGGCCGGGGCCAACGTCCTGACTTTC CASSHRGAGANVLTF
TRBJ2-7 TRBD2 TRBV7-3 . TGTGCCAGCACCCTGGGGACTAGCGGGAGCGAGCAGTACTTC CASTLGTSGSEQYF
TRBJ2-2 TRBD1 TRBV29-1 once TGCAGCGTTGGGGACAGGGGGGACAACGGGGAGCTGTTTTTT CSVGDRGDNGELFF
TRBJ2-7 TRBD2 TRBV6-5 . TGTGCCAGCAGTCTTCAGGGCCCGGGAGGGGAGCAGTACTTC CASSLQGPGGEQYF
TRBJ2-7 TRBD1 TRBV19 once TGTGCCAGTAGTAGACAGGGGGGATCTTACGAGCAGTACTTC CASSRQGGSYEQYF
TRBJ1-3 . TRBV6-5 . TGTGCCAGCACAGGATCTGGAAACACCATATATTTT CASTGSGNTIYF
TRBJ2-7 TRBD1 TRBV9 once TGTGCCAGCAGCGTATCCCCGGACAGGCACTACGAGCAGTACTTC CASSVSPDRHYEQYF
TRBJ2-7 . TRBV21-1 . TGTGCCAGCAGAAAGAGACAGGGGCGGGGCGAGCAGTACTTC CASRKRQGRGEQYF
TRBJ2-7 . TRBV5-1 . TGCGCCAGCGCGTACCTGAGCTCCTACGAGCAGTACTTC CASAYLSSYEQYF
TRBJ1-4 . TRBV5-1 . TGCGCCAGCAGCTTAATCGCACGCCAGATCACTGAAAAACTGTTTTTT CASSLIARQITEKLFF
TRBJ2-7 . TRBV19 . TGTGCCAGTAGTTTCAGGGGTGAGGGCTACGAGCAGTACTTC CASSFRGEGYEQYF
TRBJ2-1 TRBD2 TRBV27 . TGTGCCAGCAGTCCCGTTCTAGCGGGAGGGCCTGGTGAGCAGTTCTTC CASSPVLAGGPGEQFF
TRBJ1-2 TRBD1 TRBV15 . TGTGCCACCAGCAGAGATTACCAGGGGGCGATCTATGGCTACACCTTC CATSRDYQGAIYGYTF
TRBJ1-4 . TRBV6-5 . TGTGCCAGCAGTTACTCTCTGGAGGGCGAAAAACTGTTTTTT CASSYSLEGEKLFF
TRBJ2-3 . TRBV7-9 . TGTGCCAGCAGCGCGAGCGGTATTTCCACAGATACGCAGTATTTT CASSASGISTDTQYF
TRBJ2-7 TRBD1 TRBV7-3 . TGTGCCAGCAGCTTTAAGACAGGGGCCTCCTACGAGCAGTACTTC CASSFKTGASYEQYF
TRBJ2-3 TRBD1 TRBV5-4 . TGTGCCAGCAGCTTTGACAGGGCCACAGATACGCAGTATTTT CASSFDRATDTQYF
TRBJ1-1 . TRBV4-2 . TGTGCCAGCAGCCAAGATCGGGGGGGCACTGAAGCTTTCTTT CASSQDRGGTEAFF
TRBJ1-1 . TRBV5-8 once TGTGCCAGCAGCTTCTTGGGGGGGGAGGACCAAGCTTTCTTT CASSFLGGEDQAFF
TRBJ2-3 TRBD2 TRBV4-1 . TGCGCCAGCAGCCAAGATTATTTTAGGCGGGAGGTGGGCACAGATACGCAGTATTTT CASSQDYFRREVGTDTQYF
TRBJ1-2 TRBD1 TRBV6-5 . TGTGCCAGCACTGACAGGGTATACGGCTACACCTTC CASTDRVYGYTF
TRBJ1-1 . TRBV7-8 . TGTGCCAGCAGAGGAGACACTGAAGCTTTCTTT CASRGDTEAFF
TRBJ2-3 TRBD1 TRBV13 . TGTGCCAGCAGCTTAAAGGACAGGGCGCAAGATACGCAGTATTTT CASSLKDRAQDTQYF
TRBJ2-7 . TRBV11-3 once TGTGCCAGCAGCTTAAGTTCAGAACCCACCTACGAGCAGTACTTC CASSLSSEPTYEQYF
TRBJ2-5 . TRBV10-3 few TGTGCCATCAGTGAGGCTAGGGGAGAGACCCAGTACTTC CAISEARGETQYF
TRBJ2-3 . TRBV21-1 . TGTGCCAGCAGCAAGGTCCCTACTACAGATACGCAGTATTTT CASSKVPTTDTQYF
TRBJ2-3 . TRBV4-3 . TGCGCCAGCAGCCAAGATCAGGGAACAGATACGCAGTATTTT CASSQDQGTDTQYF
TRBJ2-1 . TRBV5-1 . TGCGCCAGCTCCCCCCCAGGGGATGAGCAGTTCTTC CASSPPGDEQFF
TRBJ2-5 . TRBV2 . TGTGCCAGCAGTGAGGAGGAGACCCAGTACTTC CASSEEETQYF
TRBJ2-5 . TRBV6-6 once TGTGCCAGCAGTTATACAGAAGAGACCCAGTACTTC CASSYTEETQYF
TRBJ1-2 . TRBV28 . TGTGCCAGCAGTTTACCCCTAAACTATGGCTACACCTTC CASSLPLNYGYTF
TRBJ2-7 TRBD2 TRBV7-3 . TGTGCCAGCAGCCCCGGACAGGGAATAGCGGGAGGGCATCGCGAGCAGTACTTC CASSPGQGIAGGHREQYF